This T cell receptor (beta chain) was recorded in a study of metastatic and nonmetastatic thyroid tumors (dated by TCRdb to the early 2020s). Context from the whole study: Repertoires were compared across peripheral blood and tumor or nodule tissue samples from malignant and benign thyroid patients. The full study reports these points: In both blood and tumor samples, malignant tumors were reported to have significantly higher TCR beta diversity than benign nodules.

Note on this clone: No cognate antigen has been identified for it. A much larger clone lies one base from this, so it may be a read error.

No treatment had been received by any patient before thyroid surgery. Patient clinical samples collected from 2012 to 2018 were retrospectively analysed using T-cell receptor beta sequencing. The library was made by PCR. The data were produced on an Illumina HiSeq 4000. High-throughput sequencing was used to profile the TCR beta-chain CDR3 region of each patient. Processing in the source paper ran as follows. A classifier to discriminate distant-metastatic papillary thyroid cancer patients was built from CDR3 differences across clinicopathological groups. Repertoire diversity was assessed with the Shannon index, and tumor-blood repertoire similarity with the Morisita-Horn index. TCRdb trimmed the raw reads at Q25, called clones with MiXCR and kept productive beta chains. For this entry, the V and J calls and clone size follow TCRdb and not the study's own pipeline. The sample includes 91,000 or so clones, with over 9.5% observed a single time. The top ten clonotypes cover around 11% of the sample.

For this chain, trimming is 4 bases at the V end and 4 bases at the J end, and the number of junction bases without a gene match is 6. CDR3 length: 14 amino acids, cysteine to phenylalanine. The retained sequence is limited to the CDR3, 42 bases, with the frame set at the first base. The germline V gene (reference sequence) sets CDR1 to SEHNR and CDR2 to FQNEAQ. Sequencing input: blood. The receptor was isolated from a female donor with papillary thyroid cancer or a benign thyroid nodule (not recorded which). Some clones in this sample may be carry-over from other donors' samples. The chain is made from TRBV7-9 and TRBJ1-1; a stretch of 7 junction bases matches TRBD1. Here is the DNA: TGTGCCAGCAGCTCCGACAGGGCTATCACTGAAGCTTTCTTT. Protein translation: CASSSDRAITEAFF.